The subject of this entry is one T cell receptor beta chain. The antigen this receptor binds is unknown. No clone much larger than this one lies a single base away; base qualities are absent. This sample was taken from a study of T cells after somatic rescue of genetic block (dated by TCRdb to the early 2020s). About the full investigation: The study assessed how robust, over the long term, a T-cell system was when the system had developed through somatic rescue of a genetic block in T-cell development.

The germline V gene sets CDR1 to MNHEY and CDR2 to SVGAGI. Spanning cysteine to phenylalanine, the CDR3 consists of 15 amino acids. The entry retains the CDR3 DNA only, 45 bases that are in frame from base 1. Library preparation was by the immunoSEQ multiplex PCR assay. Not all clones reach the TCRdb copy of this immuneACCESS table, which keeps in-frame sequences only. Checked studies attribute under half of the gap to unresolved V genes and leave the rest unexplained. In all, the sample holds 14,000 to 15,000 clones, and 65% to 75% of those were seen once. The ten largest make up 14% of the sample. The chain is assembled from TRBV6-5 and TRBJ2-5; perhaps TRBD1 is the D gene, with 6 bases matching. The end of the DNA fits TRBJ2-7 better, so the J call may be wrong. The TCR originated in a boy aged 10-17 years. The sample was peripheral blood mononuclear cells (PBMCs). The DNA reads as follows: TGTGCCAGCAGCCTAGGGACATCGATATTCTACGAGCAGTACTTC. Protein translation: CASSLGTSIFYEQYF.